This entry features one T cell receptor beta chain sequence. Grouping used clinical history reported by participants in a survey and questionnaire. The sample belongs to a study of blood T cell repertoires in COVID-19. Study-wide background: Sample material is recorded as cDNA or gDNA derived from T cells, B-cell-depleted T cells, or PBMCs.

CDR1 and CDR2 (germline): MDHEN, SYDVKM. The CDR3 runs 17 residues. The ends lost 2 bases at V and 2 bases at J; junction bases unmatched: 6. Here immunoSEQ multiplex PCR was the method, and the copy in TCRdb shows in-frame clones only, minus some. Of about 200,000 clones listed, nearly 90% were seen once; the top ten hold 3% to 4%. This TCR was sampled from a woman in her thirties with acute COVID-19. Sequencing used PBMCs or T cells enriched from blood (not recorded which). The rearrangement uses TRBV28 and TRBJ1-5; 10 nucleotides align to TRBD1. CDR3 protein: CASSLGTGEYRNQPQHF. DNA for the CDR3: TGTGCCAGCAGTTTAGGGACAGGGGAATATCGCAATCAGCCCCAGCATTTT. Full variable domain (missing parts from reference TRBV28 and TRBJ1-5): DVKVTQSSRYLVKRTGEKVFLECVQDMDHENMFWYRQDPGLGLRLIYFSYDVKMKEKGDIPEGYSVSREKKERFSLILESASTNQTSMYLCASSLGTGEYRNQPQHFGDGTRLSIL.